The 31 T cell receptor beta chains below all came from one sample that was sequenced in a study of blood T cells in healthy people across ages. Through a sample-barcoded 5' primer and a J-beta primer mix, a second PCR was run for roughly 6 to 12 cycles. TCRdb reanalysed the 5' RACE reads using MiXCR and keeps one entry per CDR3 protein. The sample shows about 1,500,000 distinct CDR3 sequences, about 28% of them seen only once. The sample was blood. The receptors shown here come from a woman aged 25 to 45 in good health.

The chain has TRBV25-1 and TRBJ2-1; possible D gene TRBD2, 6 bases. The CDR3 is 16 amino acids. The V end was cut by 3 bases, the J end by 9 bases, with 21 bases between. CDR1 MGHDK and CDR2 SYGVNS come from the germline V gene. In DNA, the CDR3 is TGTGCCAGCAGTGATCTTGTGGGGGGAGCACAGGCTGAGCAGTTCTTC. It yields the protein CASSDLVGGAQAEQFF.

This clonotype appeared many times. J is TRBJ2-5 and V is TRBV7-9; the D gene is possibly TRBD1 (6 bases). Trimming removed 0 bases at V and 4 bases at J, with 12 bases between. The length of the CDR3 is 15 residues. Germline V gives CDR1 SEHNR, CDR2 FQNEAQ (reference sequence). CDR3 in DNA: TGTGCCAGCAGCTTAGCGGCAGACAGGAGAGAGACCCAGTACTTC. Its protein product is CASSLAADRRETQYF.

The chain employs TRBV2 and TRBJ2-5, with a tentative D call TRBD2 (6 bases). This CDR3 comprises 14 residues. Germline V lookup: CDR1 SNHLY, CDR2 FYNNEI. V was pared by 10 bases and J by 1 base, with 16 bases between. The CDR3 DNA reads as TGTGCCACTCTACCGGGACTCCTCCAAGAGACCCAGTACTTC. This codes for CATLPGLLQETQYF.

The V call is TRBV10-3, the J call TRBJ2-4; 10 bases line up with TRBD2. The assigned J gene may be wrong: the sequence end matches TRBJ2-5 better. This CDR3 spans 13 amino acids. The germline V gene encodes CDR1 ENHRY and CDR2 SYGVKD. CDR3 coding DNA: TGTGCCACCGCAGCGGGAGGGTTGGAGACCCAGTACTTC. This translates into CATAAGGLETQYF.

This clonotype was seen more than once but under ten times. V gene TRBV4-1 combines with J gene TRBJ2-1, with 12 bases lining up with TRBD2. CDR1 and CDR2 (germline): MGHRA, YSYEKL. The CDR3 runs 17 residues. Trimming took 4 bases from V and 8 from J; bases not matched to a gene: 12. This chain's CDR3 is CASSLPLAGGPLDEQFF. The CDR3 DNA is TGCGCCAGCAGCCTACCGCTAGCGGGGGGGCCACTGGATGAGCAGTTCTTC.

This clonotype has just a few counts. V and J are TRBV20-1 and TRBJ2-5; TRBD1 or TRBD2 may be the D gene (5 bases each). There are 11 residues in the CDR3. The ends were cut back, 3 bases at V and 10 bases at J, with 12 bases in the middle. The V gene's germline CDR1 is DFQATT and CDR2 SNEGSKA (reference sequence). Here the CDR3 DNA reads TGCAGTGCTAGCCGACGAGGGGACCAGTACTTC. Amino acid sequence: CSASRRGDQYF.

The CDR3 protein is CASSVTEWGSRVEQYF. As DNA, the CDR3 is TGTGCCAGCAGCGTTACAGAGTGGGGGAGCCGAGTCGAGCAGTACTTC. The rearrangement uses TRBV9 and TRBJ2-7; D tentatively fits TRBD1 or TRBD2 (5 bases each). Trimming left V 2 bases short and J 6 bases short, with 21 bases between. The CDR3 covers 16 residues. Germline-derived CDR1 and CDR2 are SGDLS and YYNGEE.

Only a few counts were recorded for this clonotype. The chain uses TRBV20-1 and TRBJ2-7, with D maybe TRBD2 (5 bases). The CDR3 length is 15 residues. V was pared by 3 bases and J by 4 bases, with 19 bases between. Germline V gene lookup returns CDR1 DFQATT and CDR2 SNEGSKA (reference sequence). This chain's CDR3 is CSASTLRGAKYEQYF. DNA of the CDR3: TGCAGTGCTAGTACCCTTCGGGGAGCGAAATACGAGCAGTACTTC.

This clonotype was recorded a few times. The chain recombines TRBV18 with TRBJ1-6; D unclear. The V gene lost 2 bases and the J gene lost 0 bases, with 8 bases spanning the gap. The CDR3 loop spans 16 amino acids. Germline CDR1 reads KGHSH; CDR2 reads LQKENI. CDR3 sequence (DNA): TGTGCCAGCTCACCAGGTCCCAGCTCCTATAATTCACCCCTCCACTTT. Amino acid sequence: CASSPGPSSYNSPLHF.

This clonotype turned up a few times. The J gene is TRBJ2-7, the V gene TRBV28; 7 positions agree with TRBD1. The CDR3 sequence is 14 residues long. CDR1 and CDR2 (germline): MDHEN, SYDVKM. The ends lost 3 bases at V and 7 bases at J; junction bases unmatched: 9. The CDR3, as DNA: TGTGCCAGCAGTTTGACAGGGTTCTTGTGGGAGCAGTACTTC. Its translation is CASSLTGFLWEQYF.

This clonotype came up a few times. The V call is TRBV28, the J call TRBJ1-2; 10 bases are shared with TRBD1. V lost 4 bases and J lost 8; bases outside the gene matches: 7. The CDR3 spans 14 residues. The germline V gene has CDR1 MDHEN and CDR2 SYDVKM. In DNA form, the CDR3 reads TGTGCCAGCAGTTCCACGGGACAGGGGAACGGCTACACCTTC. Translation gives CASSSTGQGNGYTF.

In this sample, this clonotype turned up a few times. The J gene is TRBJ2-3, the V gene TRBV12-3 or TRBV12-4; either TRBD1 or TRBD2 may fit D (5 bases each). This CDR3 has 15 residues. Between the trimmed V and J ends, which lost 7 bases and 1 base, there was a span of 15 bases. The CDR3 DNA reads TGTGCCAGCACCAAGGGACGAGACGGCACAGATACGCAGTATTTT. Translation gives CASTKGRDGTDTQYF.

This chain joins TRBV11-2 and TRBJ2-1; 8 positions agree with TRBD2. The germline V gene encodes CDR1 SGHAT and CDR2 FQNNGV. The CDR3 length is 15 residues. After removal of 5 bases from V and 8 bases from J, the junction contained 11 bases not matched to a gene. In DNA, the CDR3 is TGTGCCAGCAGCCTTCACGGGAGGGAGTTGGATGAGCAGTTCTTC. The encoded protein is CASSLHGRELDEQFF.

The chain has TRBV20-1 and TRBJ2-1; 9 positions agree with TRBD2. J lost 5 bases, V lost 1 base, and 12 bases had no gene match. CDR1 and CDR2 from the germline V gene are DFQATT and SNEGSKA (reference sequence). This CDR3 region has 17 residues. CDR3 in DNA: TGCAGTGCTAGAGTAAGGCTAGCGGGACAACGGAACAATGAGCAGTTCTTC. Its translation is CSARVRLAGQRNNEQFF.

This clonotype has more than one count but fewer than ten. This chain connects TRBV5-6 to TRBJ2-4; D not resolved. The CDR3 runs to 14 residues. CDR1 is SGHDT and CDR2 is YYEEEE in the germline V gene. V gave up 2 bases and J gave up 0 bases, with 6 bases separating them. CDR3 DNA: TGTGCCAGCAGCTTTAGGACAGCCAAAAACATTCAGTACTTC. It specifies CASSFRTAKNIQYF.

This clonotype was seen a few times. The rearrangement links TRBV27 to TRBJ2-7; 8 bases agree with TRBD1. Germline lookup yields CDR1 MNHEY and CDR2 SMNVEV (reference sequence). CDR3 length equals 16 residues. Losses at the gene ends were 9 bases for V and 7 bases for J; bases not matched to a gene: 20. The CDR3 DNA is TGTGCCAGAGGGGGGATCCGGGACAGGCCTCTCGAGGAGCAGTACTTC. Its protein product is CARGGIRDRPLEEQYF.

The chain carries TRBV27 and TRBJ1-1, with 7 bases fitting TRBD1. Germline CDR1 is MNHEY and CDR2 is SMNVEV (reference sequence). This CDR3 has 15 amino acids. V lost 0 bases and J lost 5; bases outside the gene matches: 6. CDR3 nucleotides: TGTGCCAGCAGTTTATCGACAGGGATCGGGACTGAAGCTTTCTTT. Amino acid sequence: CASSLSTGIGTEAFF.

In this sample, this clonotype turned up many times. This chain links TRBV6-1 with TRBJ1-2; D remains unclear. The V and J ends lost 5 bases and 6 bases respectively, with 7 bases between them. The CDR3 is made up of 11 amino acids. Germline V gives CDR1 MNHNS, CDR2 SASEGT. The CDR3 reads CASSKMHGYTF. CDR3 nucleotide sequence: TGTGCCAGCAGTAAGATGCATGGCTACACCTTC.

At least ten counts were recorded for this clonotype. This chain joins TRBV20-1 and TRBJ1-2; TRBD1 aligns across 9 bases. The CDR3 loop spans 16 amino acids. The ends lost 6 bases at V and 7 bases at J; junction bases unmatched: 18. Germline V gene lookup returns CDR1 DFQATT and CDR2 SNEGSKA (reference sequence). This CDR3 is CSASNARITGGGGYTF. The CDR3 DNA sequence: TGCAGTGCAAGCAATGCTAGAATCACAGGGGGCGGTGGCTACACCTTC.

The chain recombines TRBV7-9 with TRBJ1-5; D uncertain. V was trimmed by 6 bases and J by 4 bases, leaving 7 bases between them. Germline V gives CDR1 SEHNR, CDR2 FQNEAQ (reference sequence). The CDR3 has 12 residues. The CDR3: CASSRQNQPQHF. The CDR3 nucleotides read TGTGCCAGCAGTCGGCAAAATCAGCCCCAGCATTTT.

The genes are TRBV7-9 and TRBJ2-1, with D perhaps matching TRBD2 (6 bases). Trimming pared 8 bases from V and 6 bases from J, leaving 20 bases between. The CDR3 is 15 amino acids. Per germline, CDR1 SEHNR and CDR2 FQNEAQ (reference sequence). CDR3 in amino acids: CASGGTGRRGNEQFF. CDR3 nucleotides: TGTGCCAGCGGCGGCACCGGGAGACGAGGCAATGAGCAGTTCTTC. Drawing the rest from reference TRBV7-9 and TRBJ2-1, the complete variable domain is DTGVSQNPRHKITKRGQNVTFRCDPISEHNRLYWYRQTLGQGPEFLTYFQNEAQLEKSRLLSDRFSAERPKGSFSTLEIQRTEQGDSAMYLCASGGTGRRGNEQFFGPGTRLTVL.

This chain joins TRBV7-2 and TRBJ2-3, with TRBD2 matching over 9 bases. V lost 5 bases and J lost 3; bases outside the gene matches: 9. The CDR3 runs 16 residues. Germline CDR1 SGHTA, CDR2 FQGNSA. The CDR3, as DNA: TGTGCCAGCAGCCCCCGGGGTAGCGGGGGAACAGATACGCAGTATTTT. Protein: CASSPRGSGGTDTQYF.

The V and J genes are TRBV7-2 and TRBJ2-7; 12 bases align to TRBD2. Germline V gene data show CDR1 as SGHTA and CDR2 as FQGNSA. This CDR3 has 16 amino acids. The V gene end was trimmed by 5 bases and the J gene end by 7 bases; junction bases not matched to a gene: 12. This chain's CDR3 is CASSPQLAGGYNEQYF. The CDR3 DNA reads TGTGCCAGCAGCCCCCAACTAGCGGGGGGATACAATGAGCAGTACTTC. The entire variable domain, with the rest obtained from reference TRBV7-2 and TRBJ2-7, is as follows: GAGVSQSPSNKVTEKGKDVELRCDPISGHTALYWYRQSLGQGLEFLIYFQGNSAPDKSGLPSDRFSAERTGGSVSTLTIQRTQQEDSAVYLCASSPQLAGGYNEQYFGPGTRLTVT.

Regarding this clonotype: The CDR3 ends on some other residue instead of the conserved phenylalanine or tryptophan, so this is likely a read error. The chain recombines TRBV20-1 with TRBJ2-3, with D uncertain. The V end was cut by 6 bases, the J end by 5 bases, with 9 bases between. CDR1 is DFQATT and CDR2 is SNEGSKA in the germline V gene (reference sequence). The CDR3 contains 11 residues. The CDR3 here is CSALDLDTQYL. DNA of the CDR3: TGCAGTGCCCTCGACCTAGATACGCAGTATTTG.

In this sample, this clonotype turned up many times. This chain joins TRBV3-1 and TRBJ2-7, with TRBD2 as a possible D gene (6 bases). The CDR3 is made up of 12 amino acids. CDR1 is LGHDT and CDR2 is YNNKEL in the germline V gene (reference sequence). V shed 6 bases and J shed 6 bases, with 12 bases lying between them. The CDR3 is CASSQEGGEQYF. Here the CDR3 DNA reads TGTGCCAGCAGTCAGGAGGGTGGCGAGCAGTACTTC.

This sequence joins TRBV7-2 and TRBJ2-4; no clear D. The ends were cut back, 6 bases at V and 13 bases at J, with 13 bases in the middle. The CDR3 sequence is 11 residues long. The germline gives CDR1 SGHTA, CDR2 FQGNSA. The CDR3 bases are TGTGCCAGCAGTGAGAAATACGGGCAGTACTTC. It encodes CASSEKYGQYF.

For the CDR3, the DNA is TGTGCCAGCAGCCCGAGCTACAGGGAAAAACTGTTTTTT. Translating it yields CASSPSYREKLFF. The chain combines TRBV12-3 or TRBV12-4 with TRBJ1-4, with D perhaps matching TRBD1 (5 bases). CDR3 length equals 13 residues. Between the trimmed V and J ends, which lost 6 bases and 8 bases, there was a span of 13 bases.

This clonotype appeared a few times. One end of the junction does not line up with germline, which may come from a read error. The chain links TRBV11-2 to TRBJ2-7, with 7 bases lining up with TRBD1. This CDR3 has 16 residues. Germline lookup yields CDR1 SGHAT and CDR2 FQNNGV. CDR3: CVSSLYRGSGGYGQYF. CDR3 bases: TGTGTCAGCAGCTTATACAGGGGCTCGGGTGGATACGGGCAGTACTTC. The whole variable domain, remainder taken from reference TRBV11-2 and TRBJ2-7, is EAGVAQSPRYKIIEKRQSVAFWCNPISGHATLYWYQQILGQGPKLLIQFQNNGVVDDSQLPKDRFSAERLKGVDSTLKIQPAKLEDSAVYLCVSSLYRGSGGYGQYFGPGTRLTVT.

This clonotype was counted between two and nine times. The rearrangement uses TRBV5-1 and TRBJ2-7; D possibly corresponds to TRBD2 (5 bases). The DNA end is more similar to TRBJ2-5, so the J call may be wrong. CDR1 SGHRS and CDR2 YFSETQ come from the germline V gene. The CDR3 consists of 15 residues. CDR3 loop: CASSFGGGEVQTQYF. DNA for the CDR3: TGCGCCAGCAGCTTTGGAGGCGGCGAGGTACAGACCCAGTACTTC.

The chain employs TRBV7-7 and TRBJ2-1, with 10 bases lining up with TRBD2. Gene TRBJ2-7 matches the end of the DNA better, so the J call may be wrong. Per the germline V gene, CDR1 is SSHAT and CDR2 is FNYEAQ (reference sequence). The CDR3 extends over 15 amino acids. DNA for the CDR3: TGTGCCAGCAGCGCTGGACTAGCGGATATCAATGAGCAGTACTTC. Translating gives CASSAGLADINEQYF.

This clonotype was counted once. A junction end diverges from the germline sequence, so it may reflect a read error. The CDR3 reads CAISDLGTQGTQYF. CDR3 coding DNA: TGTGCCATCAGTGACCTAGGGACCCAAGGGACCCAGTACTTC. V gene TRBV10-3 combines with J gene TRBJ2-5; D might be TRBD1 or TRBD2, each matching 5 bases. The CDR3 sequence is 14 residues long. Germline lookup yields CDR1 ENHRY and CDR2 SYGVKD.